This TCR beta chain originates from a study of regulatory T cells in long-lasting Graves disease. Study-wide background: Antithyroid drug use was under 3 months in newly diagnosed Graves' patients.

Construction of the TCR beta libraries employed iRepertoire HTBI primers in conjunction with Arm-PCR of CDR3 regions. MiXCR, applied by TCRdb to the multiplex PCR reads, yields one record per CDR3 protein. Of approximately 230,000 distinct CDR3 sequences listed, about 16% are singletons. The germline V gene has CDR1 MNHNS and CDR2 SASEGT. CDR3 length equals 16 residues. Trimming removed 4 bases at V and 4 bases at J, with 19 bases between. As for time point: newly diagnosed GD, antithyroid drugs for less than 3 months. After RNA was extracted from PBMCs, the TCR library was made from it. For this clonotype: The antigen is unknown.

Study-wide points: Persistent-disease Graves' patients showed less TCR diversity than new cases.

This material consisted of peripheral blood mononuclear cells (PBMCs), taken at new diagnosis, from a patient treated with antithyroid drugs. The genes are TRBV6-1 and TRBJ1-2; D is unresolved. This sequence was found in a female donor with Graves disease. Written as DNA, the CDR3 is TGTGCCAGCAGTGGTCGTGCGGCCTATTACACCTATGGCTACACCTTC. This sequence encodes CASSGRAAYYTYGYTF.